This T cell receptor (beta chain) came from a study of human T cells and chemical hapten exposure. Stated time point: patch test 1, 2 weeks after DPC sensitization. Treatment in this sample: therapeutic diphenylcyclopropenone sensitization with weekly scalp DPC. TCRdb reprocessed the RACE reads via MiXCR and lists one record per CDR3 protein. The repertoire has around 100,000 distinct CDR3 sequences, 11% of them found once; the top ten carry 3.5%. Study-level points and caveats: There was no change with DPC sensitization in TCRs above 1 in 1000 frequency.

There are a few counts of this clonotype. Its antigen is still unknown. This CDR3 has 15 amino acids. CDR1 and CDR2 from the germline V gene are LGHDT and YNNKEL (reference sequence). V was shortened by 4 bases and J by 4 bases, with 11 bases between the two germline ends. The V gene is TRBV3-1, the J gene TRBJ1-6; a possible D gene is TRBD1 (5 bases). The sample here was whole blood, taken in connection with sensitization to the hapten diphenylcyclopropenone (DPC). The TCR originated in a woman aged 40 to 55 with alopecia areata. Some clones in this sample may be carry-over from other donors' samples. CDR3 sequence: CASSRGSKYNSPLHF. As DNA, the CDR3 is TGTGCCAGCAGCCGGGGGTCAAAATATAATTCACCCCTCCACTTT.